This is a list of T cell receptor beta chains from one sample in a study of chemoradiotherapy in HPV16-positive cancers. Assay used: immunoSEQ multiplex PCR; TCRdb lists only in-frame clones, some missing. Of some 14,000 clones in the sample, around 90% were seen once. Source: blood, taken from a patient who underwent chemoradiotherapy. The receptors were gathered from a human donor with HPV-associated anogenital cancer. Both conserved end residues are part of each CDR3. Expanded clones are given a class, and other clones once, few, many or no size at all.

j_gene: TRBJ2-5
abundance: NA
v_gene: TRBV18
CDR3aa: CASSPVDLQETQYF

j_gene: TRBJ2-7
abundance: NA
v_gene: TRBV5-1
CDR3aa: CASSPDGSRAYEQYF

j_gene: TRBJ1-2
abundance: NA
v_gene: TRBV28
CDR3aa: CASSSLVGANYGYTF

j_gene: TRBJ2-2
abundance: NA
v_gene: TRBV28
CDR3aa: CASSSPTSGRKGTGELFF

j_gene: TRBJ1-4
abundance: once
v_gene: TRBV30
CDR3aa: CAWKSRATNEKLFF

j_gene: TRBJ1-1
abundance: few
v_gene: TRBV6-5
CDR3aa: CASSLSGLNTEAFF

j_gene: TRBJ1-4
abundance: NA
v_gene: TRBV28
CDR3aa: CASSRAEKLFF

j_gene: TRBJ1-1
abundance: NA
v_gene: TRBV4-1
CDR3aa: CASRRDRGMTEAFF

j_gene: TRBJ2-3
abundance: NA
v_gene: TRBV19
CDR3aa: CASSIEQGTPTDTQYF

j_gene: TRBJ2-7
abundance: NA
v_gene: TRBV10-3
CDR3aa: CAISEYEGAYEQYF

j_gene: TRBJ2-5
abundance: NA
v_gene: TRBV18
CDR3aa: CASSRQETQYF

j_gene: TRBJ1-4
abundance: NA
v_gene: TRBV11-2
CDR3aa: CASSAQGATNEKLFF

j_gene: TRBJ1-4
abundance: NA
v_gene: TRBV28
CDR3aa: CASSLVGTTGGKLFF

j_gene: TRBJ2-4
abundance: NA
v_gene: TRBV29-1
CDR3aa: CSVNTGVAKNIQYF

j_gene: TRBJ1-1
abundance: NA
v_gene: TRBV5-6
CDR3aa: CASSLGVGGTEAFF

j_gene: TRBJ1-3
abundance: NA
v_gene: TRBV2
CDR3aa: CASKQGSGNTIYF

j_gene: TRBJ2-2
abundance: NA
v_gene: TRBV4-1
CDR3aa: CASRQTSGGNTGELFF

j_gene: TRBJ2-1
abundance: NA
v_gene: TRBV5-6
CDR3aa: CASSSLVGGTFYNEQFF

j_gene: TRBJ1-2
abundance: NA
v_gene: TRBV27
CDR3aa: CASSTGQGVYGYTF

j_gene: TRBJ1-6
abundance: NA
v_gene: TRBV6-1
CDR3aa: CASSELTGSSYNSPLHF

j_gene: TRBJ1-5
abundance: NA
v_gene: TRBV30
CDR3aa: CAWTRQGWGNQPQHF

j_gene: TRBJ1-1
abundance: NA
v_gene: TRBV21-1
CDR3aa: CASSNRGRTEAFF

j_gene: TRBJ2-1
abundance: NA
v_gene: TRBV6-4
CDR3aa: CASSYSGGENEQFF

j_gene: TRBJ2-7
abundance: NA
v_gene: TRBV27
CDR3aa: CASSPNLYEQYF

j_gene: TRBJ1-1
abundance: NA
v_gene: TRBV28
CDR3aa: CASSLGKMAFF

j_gene: TRBJ1-2
abundance: NA
v_gene: TRBV19
CDR3aa: CASSRQGLNYGYTF

j_gene: TRBJ1-4
abundance: once
v_gene: TRBV30
CDR3aa: CACHYNEKLFF

j_gene: TRBJ1-1
abundance: NA
v_gene: TRBV10-3
CDR3aa: CAISPLTGVNTEAFF

j_gene: TRBJ2-5
abundance: NA
v_gene: TRBV11-2
CDR3aa: CASSLDPTLTQYF

j_gene: TRBJ1-5
abundance: NA
v_gene: TRBV5-6
CDR3aa: CASSLGLGSNQPQHF

j_gene: TRBJ1-1
abundance: NA
v_gene: TRBV19
CDR3aa: CASSTGTGKNTEAFF

j_gene: TRBJ1-1
abundance: NA
v_gene: TRBV11-2
CDR3aa: CASSLDLRSEAFF

j_gene: TRBJ1-5
abundance: NA
v_gene: TRBV6-7
CDR3aa: CASSLWALSNQPQHF

j_gene: TRBJ1-3
abundance: few
v_gene: TRBV29-1
CDR3aa: CSVEDPTESSGNTIYF

j_gene: TRBJ2-3
abundance: NA
v_gene: TRBV9
CDR3aa: CASSVENSDTQYF

j_gene: TRBJ2-2
abundance: NA
v_gene: TRBV6-5
CDR3aa: CASFRDSNTGELFF

j_gene: TRBJ2-7
abundance: NA
v_gene: TRBV7-6
CDR3aa: CASSLAPGTHATNEQYF

j_gene: TRBJ1-3
abundance: NA
v_gene: TRBV6-1
CDR3aa: CASSEMTGTGNTIYF

j_gene: TRBJ1-2
abundance: NA
v_gene: TRBV10-3
CDR3aa: CAISESGTLAGGDGYTF

j_gene: TRBJ2-7
abundance: NA
v_gene: TRBV18
CDR3aa: CASSSRSRGYEQYF